Listed below are T cell receptor beta chains from one sample, sequenced in a study of Graves' ophthalmopathy and Graves' hyperthyroidism. MiXCR, run by TCRdb on the multiplex PCR reads, gives a single entry per CDR3 protein. The sample lists approximately 500,000 distinct CDR3 sequences; 13% to 15% were seen once. The sequencing sample was made of blood. These receptors were obtained from a woman aged 30 to 39 with Graves' ophthalmopathy. Each CDR3 is given with its conserved first and last residue. The D gene is left open where the match is weak. Not all rows give a size; the values are once, few, many and, for expanded clones, a class.

v_gene	d_gene	j_gene	abundance	CDR3nt	CDR3aa
TRBV20-1	.	TRBJ1-1	many	TGCAGTGCTAGAAGGACGGGGAACACTGAAGCTTTCTTT	CSARRTGNTEAFF
TRBV2	.	TRBJ1-5	many	TGTGCCAGCAGTGAGGTAGGGGCAGGGCAGCCCCAGCATTTT	CASSEVGAGQPQHF
TRBV18	.	TRBJ2-7	few	TGTGCCAGCTCACCCGAGGGACGGACGCGGAGCGAGCAGTACTTC	CASSPEGRTRSEQYF
TRBV24-1	TRBD2	TRBJ2-5	many	TGTGCCACCAGTGATCGACTTGCGGGGGGGCAGATGGAGACCCAGTACTTC	CATSDRLAGGQMETQYF
TRBV10-2	.	TRBJ1-5	many	TGCGCCAGCGGACCGGGACACTTGGATCAGCCCCAGCATTTT	CASGPGHLDQPQHF
TRBV6-2/TRBV6-3	.	TRBJ2-7	many	TGTGCCAGCAGTTACCAGGGATCGGTGGCCTACGAGCAGTACTTC	CASSYQGSVAYEQYF
TRBV12-3/TRBV12-4	TRBD2	TRBJ2-7	many	TGTGCCAGCAGTTTTAGCGGGGTCCTAAACGAGCAGTACTTC	CASSFSGVLNEQYF
TRBV6-5	TRBD2	TRBJ2-5	.	TGTGCCAGCAGTTACGGAATAGCGGGGATGCAGACCCAGTACTTC	CASSYGIAGMQTQYF
TRBV13	TRBD1	TRBJ1-2	many	TGTGCCAGCAGCATGACAGGGGGCCTCTCTAACTATGGCTACACCTTC	CASSMTGGLSNYGYTF
TRBV30	TRBD1	TRBJ1-6	many	TGTGCCTGGAGTGGGACAGGGGCCTATAATTCACCCCTCCACTTT	CAWSGTGAYNSPLHF
TRBV20-1	.	TRBJ2-7	many	TGCAGTGCAGTGGGGGGAAGCTCCTACGAGCAGTACTTC	CSAVGGSSYEQYF
TRBV7-2	.	TRBJ2-7	many	TGTGCCAGCGCGTCTAGCTACTCTGACGAGCAGTACTTC	CASASSYSDEQYF
TRBV7-3	.	TRBJ2-5	many	TGTGCCAGCAGCTCCGGGGTGGATCCGACTCAAGAGACCCAGTACTTC	CASSSGVDPTQETQYF
TRBV7-8	TRBD2	TRBJ2-7	many	TGTGCCAACAGCCCTGAGCTAGCGGGAGAGCAGTACTTC	CANSPELAGEQYF
TRBV7-8	.	TRBJ1-2	many	TGTGCCAGCAGCTTAGGGTCGGCGAGGGGCGCGACCTTC	CASSLGSARGATF
TRBV24-1	.	TRBJ1-2	many	TGTGCCACCAGTGATTTGGAGACTGGCTACACCTTC	CATSDLETGYTF
TRBV30	TRBD1	TRBJ2-7	once	TGTGCCTGGAGTGTACCCGACAGGGATCCCTACGAGCAGTACTTC	CAWSVPDRDPYEQYF
TRBV30	.	TRBJ1-3	.	TGTGCCTGGAGGCTCTGGGGCTCTGGAAACACCATATATTTT	CAWRLWGSGNTIYF
TRBV28	.	TRBJ1-3	many	TGTGCCAGCAGTTTTGGGGGGATTAGGAACACCATATATTTT	CASSFGGIRNTIYF
TRBV7-8	.	TRBJ1-2	many	TGTGCCAGCAGCTTAGCAGGGGGTAGAGATGGCTACACCTTC	CASSLAGGRDGYTF
TRBV3-1	.	TRBJ1-5	few	TGTGCCAGCAGCCAAGGACCAGGGTCGAAACAGCCCCAGCATTTT	CASSQGPGSKQPQHF
TRBV6-1	TRBD1	TRBJ1-1	.	TGTGCCAGCAGTGCCCGACAGGGGGAAACTGAAGCTTTCTTT	CASSARQGETEAFF
TRBV12-3/TRBV12-4	.	TRBJ1-5	many	TGTGCCAGCAGCTTTCCGGGGACATCTCAGCCCCAGCATTTT	CASSFPGTSQPQHF
TRBV20-1	TRBD2	TRBJ2-7	.	TGCAGTACTCGGGAGGAGGGGTACTCCTACGAGCAGTACTTC	CSTREEGYSYEQYF
TRBV28	.	TRBJ2-5	many	TGTGCCAGCAGTCGAGTGGACGGACAAGAGACCCAGTACTTC	CASSRVDGQETQYF
TRBV20-1	TRBD2	TRBJ2-7	many	TGCAGTGCTAGAGTCCCGGAACGGGCGGGAGCCTACGAGCAGTACTTC	CSARVPERAGAYEQYF
TRBV6-1	.	TRBJ1-5	many	TGTGCCAGCAGGGAGACAGCCCAGAGGCCCCAGCATTTT	CASRETAQRPQHF
TRBV6-5	.	TRBJ2-5	many	TGTGCCAGCAGTTACCTCCCTGCGACTCGCCAGGGGACCCAGTACTTC	CASSYLPATRQGTQYF
TRBV19	.	TRBJ1-5	many	TGTGCCAGTAGTATAGTAGAGGGGTACAATCAGCCCCAGCATTTT	CASSIVEGYNQPQHF
TRBV6-1	TRBD2	TRBJ2-7	many	TGTGCCAGCAGTGAATGGACTAGCGGGGGGACCTACGAGCAGTACTTC	CASSEWTSGGTYEQYF
TRBV28	.	TRBJ2-5	many	TGTGCCAGCGGTTCAGGGGTGGGGGAGACCCAGTACTTC	CASGSGVGETQYF
TRBV12-3/TRBV12-4	TRBD1	TRBJ2-5	many	TGTGCCAGCAGTACGGGACAGGGACCGAGGGAGACCCAGTACTTC	CASSTGQGPRETQYF
TRBV12-3/TRBV12-4	.	TRBJ1-1	many	TGTGCCAGCAGGGCCCGGACGGGGGCTGAAGCTTTCTTT	CASRARTGAEAFF
TRBV30	.	TRBJ1-5	.	TGTGCCTGGAGTGTAGGGTTTCAGCCCCAGCATTTT	CAWSVGFQPQHF
TRBV12-3/TRBV12-4	.	TRBJ1-3	many	TGTGCCAGCAGCCAAGGACAGTCACGCGTCTCTGGAAACACCATATATTTT	CASSQGQSRVSGNTIYF
TRBV2	.	TRBJ1-1	few	TGTGCCAGCAGTCCCCAGGACCCAGACACTGAAGCTTTCTTT	CASSPQDPDTEAFF
TRBV27	.	TRBJ2-5	many	TGTGCCAGCAGTTTATCGCCGGGGGCGTTAGAGACCCAGTACTTC	CASSLSPGALETQYF
TRBV24-1	.	TRBJ2-2	.	TGTGCCACCAGTGACGAGGGCCCGAACACCGGGGAGCTGTTTTTT	CATSDEGPNTGELFF
TRBV18	.	TRBJ1-6	many	TGTGCCAGCTCACCGACGGGGGGAGATAATTCACCCCTCCACTTT	CASSPTGGDNSPLHF
TRBV2	.	TRBJ2-2	many	TGTGCCAGCAGTGTGGTGACACCGAACACCGGGGAGCTGTTTTTT	CASSVVTPNTGELFF
TRBV28	.	TRBJ1-3	many	TGTGCCACCAGGAAACACTCTGGAAACACCATATATTTT	CATRKHSGNTIYF
TRBV5-4	.	TRBJ1-3	many	TGTGCCAGCAGCTTGGGTGGACAGCTTTTTGGAAACACCATATATTTT	CASSLGGQLFGNTIYF
TRBV12-3/TRBV12-4	.	TRBJ2-7	many	TGTGCCAGCAGCCGCCGTGGGGGGCTCTCTTACTACGAGCAGTACTTC	CASSRRGGLSYYEQYF
TRBV10-3	TRBD1	TRBJ2-7	.	TGTGCCATCAGTGGCCCGGGACAGGGGAAATACGAGCAGTACTTC	CAISGPGQGKYEQYF
TRBV7-9	.	TRBJ1-2	many	TGTGCCAGCAGCCTCATCGGGGCAGATGGCTACACCTTC	CASSLIGADGYTF
TRBV10-2	.	TRBJ2-2	.	TGCGCCAGCGGCCAAAGGGGGGAGCTGTTTTTT	CASGQRGELFF
TRBV29-1	TRBD1	TRBJ2-2	few	TGCAGCCCAAGGACAGGGGTCATGACCGGGGAGCTGTTTTTT	CSPRTGVMTGELFF
TRBV19	TRBD1	TRBJ2-7	many	TGTGCCAGTAGTCTCCAAACGGGACAGGGTAACTACGAGCAGTACTTC	CASSLQTGQGNYEQYF
TRBV3-1	TRBD1	TRBJ1-3	.	TGTGCCAGCAGCCAAACAGGGGGCGACGGAAACACCATATATTTT	CASSQTGGDGNTIYF
TRBV5-1	TRBD1	TRBJ1-1	.	TGCGCCAGCGGGGACAGGGGAATCACTGAAGCTTTCTTT	CASGDRGITEAFF
TRBV19	TRBD1	TRBJ1-1	many	TGTGCCAGTAGTATGGACAGGGGGAGGAGTGAAGCTTTCTTT	CASSMDRGRSEAFF
TRBV5-6	.	TRBJ1-1	many	TGTGCCAGCACCCTCCAGAGGGGAACTGAAGCTTTCTTT	CASTLQRGTEAFF